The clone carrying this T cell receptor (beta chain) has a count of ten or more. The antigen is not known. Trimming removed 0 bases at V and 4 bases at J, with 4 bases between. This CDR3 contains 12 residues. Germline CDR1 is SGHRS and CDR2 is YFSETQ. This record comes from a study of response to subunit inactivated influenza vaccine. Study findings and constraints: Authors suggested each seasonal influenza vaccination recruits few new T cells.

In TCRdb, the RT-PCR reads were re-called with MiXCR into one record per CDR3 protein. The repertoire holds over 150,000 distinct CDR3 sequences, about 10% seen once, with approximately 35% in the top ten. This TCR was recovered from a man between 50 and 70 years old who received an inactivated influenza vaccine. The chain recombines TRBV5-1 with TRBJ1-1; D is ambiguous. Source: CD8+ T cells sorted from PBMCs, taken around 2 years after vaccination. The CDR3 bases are TGCGCCAGCAGCTTGGTCTCCACTGAAGCTTTCTTT. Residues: CASSLVSTEAFF.